These T cell receptor beta chains were read from a single sample in a study of OX40 agonist ivuxolimab in advanced cancers. The method was immunoSEQ multiplex PCR; TCRdb's version includes in-frame clones alone and lacks a portion of them. Of just over 60,000 clones in the sample, around 90% were seen once. Sequencing was performed on CD4+ or CD8+ T cells sorted from blood, taken in a trial of the OX40 agonist ivuxolimab. The receptors were sampled from an adult with an advanced solid tumor such as melanoma, head and neck, liver or kidney cancer. CDR3s include the opening cysteine and the closing phenylalanine or tryptophan. The order of the fields is D gene, V gene, J gene, CDR3 protein. D genes are given only for firm matches.

d_call: TRBD1; v_call: TRBV5-1; j_call: TRBJ2-2; cdr3_aa: CASSYDRVPGELFF
d_call: -; v_call: TRBV15; j_call: TRBJ2-7; cdr3_aa: CATSRGGGVYEQYF
d_call: TRBD1; v_call: TRBV5-4; j_call: TRBJ1-2; cdr3_aa: CASSYQGDYGYTF
d_call: -; v_call: TRBV15; j_call: TRBJ2-5; cdr3_aa: CATSRDAGREAAQYF
d_call: -; v_call: TRBV30; j_call: TRBJ1-4; cdr3_aa: CAWTYLAYPEKLFF
d_call: -; v_call: TRBV6-1; j_call: TRBJ2-1; cdr3_aa: CASTATYNEQFF
d_call: TRBD1; v_call: TRBV19; j_call: TRBJ1-4; cdr3_aa: CASTPGQQPTNEKLFF
d_call: -; v_call: TRBV6-1; j_call: TRBJ2-3; cdr3_aa: CASSESTGISTDTQYF
d_call: TRBD2; v_call: TRBV2; j_call: TRBJ2-2; cdr3_aa: CASSEAGLDTGELFF
d_call: TRBD2; v_call: TRBV5-1; j_call: TRBJ2-7; cdr3_aa: CASSSGLAGGPFSYEQYF
d_call: TRBD2; v_call: TRBV6-5; j_call: TRBJ2-7; cdr3_aa: CASSSSGTTVGEQYF
d_call: -; v_call: TRBV5-6; j_call: TRBJ2-5; cdr3_aa: CASSLSWEYQETQYF
d_call: TRBD1; v_call: TRBV10-1; j_call: TRBJ1-2; cdr3_aa: CASSEWTGSGYTF
d_call: TRBD2; v_call: TRBV27; j_call: TRBJ2-3; cdr3_aa: CASSSRLAGGPDTQYF
d_call: TRBD2; v_call: TRBV18; j_call: TRBJ2-1; cdr3_aa: CASSARRNSGITNNEQFF
d_call: -; v_call: TRBV7-2; j_call: TRBJ2-7; cdr3_aa: CAVTRGIYEQYF
d_call: -; v_call: TRBV30; j_call: TRBJ2-7; cdr3_aa: CAWSVHSAYEQYF
d_call: TRBD1; v_call: TRBV5-8; j_call: TRBJ1-2; cdr3_aa: CASSLGDRVGYGYTF
d_call: -; v_call: TRBV11-3; j_call: TRBJ2-7; cdr3_aa: CASSLALPGSGAYEQYF
d_call: -; v_call: TRBV19; j_call: TRBJ1-1; cdr3_aa: CASSPLPRGTEAFF
d_call: TRBD2; v_call: TRBV5-1; j_call: TRBJ2-3; cdr3_aa: CASSRGTSGGVSGSDTQYF
d_call: TRBD2; v_call: TRBV12-5; j_call: TRBJ2-1; cdr3_aa: CASEPGLAGNVEQFF
d_call: -; v_call: TRBV18; j_call: TRBJ1-6; cdr3_aa: CASSPNSRGDNSPLHF
d_call: TRBD1; v_call: TRBV7-8; j_call: TRBJ2-3; cdr3_aa: CASSFAGGAGDTQYF
d_call: -; v_call: TRBV10-2; j_call: TRBJ2-1; cdr3_aa: CASRAGPWDEQFF
d_call: TRBD2; v_call: TRBV5-4; j_call: TRBJ2-2; cdr3_aa: CASSPGGDSSSGELFF
d_call: -; v_call: TRBV30; j_call: TRBJ1-5; cdr3_aa: CAWSVSNQPQHF
d_call: -; v_call: TRBV7-3; j_call: TRBJ2-6; cdr3_aa: CASSLWADSSGANVLTF
d_call: -; v_call: TRBV5-5; j_call: TRBJ2-2; cdr3_aa: CASSPAGSNTGELFF
d_call: TRBD2; v_call: TRBV9; j_call: TRBJ2-3; cdr3_aa: CASSALAGVSDTQYF
d_call: TRBD1; v_call: TRBV29-1; j_call: TRBJ1-6; cdr3_aa: CSVRTGLNSPLHF
d_call: TRBD1; v_call: TRBV19; j_call: TRBJ2-7; cdr3_aa: CASSEQGAPEQYF
d_call: -; v_call: TRBV30; j_call: TRBJ1-2; cdr3_aa: CAWSPPIRLWGYTF
d_call: -; v_call: TRBV6-5; j_call: TRBJ1-3; cdr3_aa: CASSYRTHTIYF
d_call: -; v_call: TRBV14; j_call: TRBJ2-1; cdr3_aa: CASSRVDIYNEQFF
d_call: -; v_call: TRBV11-2; j_call: TRBJ1-1; cdr3_aa: CASSLQGTRGTEAFF
d_call: TRBD1; v_call: TRBV12-5; j_call: TRBJ2-1; cdr3_aa: CASGLAPTGSLDNEQFF
d_call: TRBD2; v_call: TRBV7-2; j_call: TRBJ2-5; cdr3_aa: CASSLGAVTSGKETQYF
d_call: TRBD1; v_call: TRBV7-3; j_call: TRBJ1-6; cdr3_aa: CASSQDRESPLHF
d_call: -; v_call: TRBV6-1; j_call: TRBJ2-4; cdr3_aa: CASSETRMAKNIQYF
d_call: -; v_call: TRBV9; j_call: TRBJ1-6; cdr3_aa: CASGQFNSPLHF
d_call: TRBD1; v_call: TRBV5-4; j_call: TRBJ2-7; cdr3_aa: CASSFQGAEEQYF
d_call: TRBD2; v_call: TRBV5-1; j_call: TRBJ2-1; cdr3_aa: CASSSGLAGYYNEQFF
d_call: -; v_call: TRBV5-1; j_call: TRBJ2-5; cdr3_aa: CASSLVVTGQETQYF
d_call: TRBD2; v_call: TRBV19; j_call: TRBJ2-2; cdr3_aa: CASSSYPGLAGVGELFF
d_call: TRBD2; v_call: TRBV7-8; j_call: TRBJ2-5; cdr3_aa: CASSTSRLAIETQYF
d_call: TRBD2; v_call: TRBV7-6; j_call: TRBJ2-7; cdr3_aa: CASSRGTSGSSYEQYF
d_call: TRBD1; v_call: TRBV5-5; j_call: TRBJ2-7; cdr3_aa: CASSLGPGGTGGLYEQYF
d_call: TRBD1; v_call: TRBV18; j_call: TRBJ1-1; cdr3_aa: CASSLKTGTGFTEAFF
d_call: -; v_call: TRBV11-2; j_call: TRBJ1-1; cdr3_aa: CASSLGLWGDGILTEAFF
d_call: -; v_call: TRBV12-5; j_call: TRBJ1-1; cdr3_aa: CASGLGGTEAFF
d_call: TRBD2; v_call: TRBV11-2; j_call: TRBJ2-7; cdr3_aa: CASSSLAGGSYEQYF
d_call: -; v_call: TRBV4-1; j_call: TRBJ2-2; cdr3_aa: CASREKGNTGELFF
d_call: -; v_call: TRBV15; j_call: TRBJ2-6; cdr3_aa: CATSGGRGGANVLTF
d_call: -; v_call: TRBV11-3; j_call: TRBJ1-1; cdr3_aa: CASSLQENTEAFF
d_call: TRBD1; v_call: TRBV7-9; j_call: TRBJ2-7; cdr3_aa: CASSVTGGPYEQYF
d_call: -; v_call: TRBV30; j_call: TRBJ1-3; cdr3_aa: CAWTGNSGNTIYF